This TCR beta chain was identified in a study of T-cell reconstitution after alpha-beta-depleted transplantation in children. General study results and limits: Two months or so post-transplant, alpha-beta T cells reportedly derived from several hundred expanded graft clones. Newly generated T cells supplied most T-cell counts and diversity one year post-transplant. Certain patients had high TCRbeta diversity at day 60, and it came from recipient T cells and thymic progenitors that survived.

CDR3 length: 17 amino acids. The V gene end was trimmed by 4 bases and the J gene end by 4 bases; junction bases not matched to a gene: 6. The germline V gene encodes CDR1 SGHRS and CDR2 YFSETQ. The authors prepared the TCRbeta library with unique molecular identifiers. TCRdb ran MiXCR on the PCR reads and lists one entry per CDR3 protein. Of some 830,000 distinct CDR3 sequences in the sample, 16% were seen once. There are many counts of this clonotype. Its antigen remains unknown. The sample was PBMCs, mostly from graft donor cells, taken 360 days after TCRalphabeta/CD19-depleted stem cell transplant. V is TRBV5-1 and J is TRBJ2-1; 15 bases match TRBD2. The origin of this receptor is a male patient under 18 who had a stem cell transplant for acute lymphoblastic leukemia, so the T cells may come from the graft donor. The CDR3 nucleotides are TGCGCCAGCAGCCAAGGACTAGCGGGAGGGCCTTACAATGAGCAGTTCTTC. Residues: CASSQGLAGGPYNEQFF.